This entry concerns a single T cell receptor (beta chain). What it recognizes is unknown. This entry is derived from a study of cytomegalovirus exposure and HLA in healthy donors. Findings of the study overall: Further analysis was carried out later, and it showed several of the most significant clusters appearing linked to common viral pathogens.

The CDR3 runs 15 residues. PCR involved 60 Vbeta and 13 Jbeta primers. Produced via immunoSEQ multiplex PCR; TCRdb's table is partial and in-frame only. This table has approximately 110,000 clones, 69% appearing once. Nominally healthy donors were sampled, though unrecorded immune exposures were likely. Specimen: PBMCs. The chain joins TRBV21-1 to TRBJ2-4; the table gives TRBD2 as D, unverified against the DNA. TRBV21-1 is a known pseudogene. The clonotype originates from a young man in good health and CMV-seronegative. DNA of the CDR3: TGTGCCAGCAGCCCTTCTGGCGGAGCCAAAAACATTCAGTACTTC. It yields the protein CASSPSGGAKNIQYF.